The clone carrying this TCR beta chain was detected only a few times. Trimming pared 5 bases from V and 4 bases from J, leaving 9 bases between. The CDR3 covers 13 residues. CDR1 and CDR2 (germline): LNHDA, SQIVND (reference sequence). The data originate from a study of shared T cell receptors in the human thymus. TCRdb keeps only in-frame clones here, not all; method: immunoSEQ multiplex PCR. The table has 720,000 or so clones, roughly 88% seen once. These records were also assigned to another study, of human thymus T cells. As that report states: Thymus tissue for the work was resected from patients undergoing corrective heart surgery.

The V and J genes are TRBV19 and TRBJ1-5; D is perhaps TRBD1 (6 bases). The source material was thymocytes. The clonotype comes from a girl under three years old with a congenital heart defect. The CDR3 DNA is TGTGCCAGTAGTTCGAGGGGGAATCAGCCCCAGCATTTT. Its protein product is CASSSRGNQPQHF.